A single TCR beta chain is shown here with its context. This sample stems from a study of control samples from healthy donors and cancer patients. The table came from immunoSEQ multiplex PCR; TCRdb's copy has only in-frame clones and leaves some out. The sample yields approximately 150,000 clones, 89% seen once. This CDR3 is built from 15 residues. In germline, CDR1 is LGHDT, CDR2 YNNKEL (reference sequence). V lost 1 base to trimming and J lost 10 bases, with 14 bases between them. The sequenced sample consisted of blood. This receptor was obtained from a man aged 25-45 years in good health. The chain has TRBV3-1 (or the pseudogene TRBV3-2) and TRBJ1-6; D is uncertain. The CDR3 region has the DNA TGTGCCAGCAGCCAAGGAGGAGGGTTGAGATCACCCCTCCACTTT. Its translation: CASSQGGGLRSPLHF.